This entry lists 20 T cell receptor beta chains sequenced from one sample in a study of blood T cell repertoires in COVID-19. TCRdb's table, derived via immunoSEQ multiplex PCR, lists solely in-frame clones and lacks some. The sample contains 150,000 to 200,000 clones, around 86% of which appear only once. Specimen: peripheral blood. All receptors derive from a man aged 40-49 years with active or convalescent COVID-19.

The J gene is TRBJ2-3, the V gene TRBV7-2, with 7 bases fitting TRBD1. The CDR3 is 15 amino acids. From germline, CDR1 is SGHTA and CDR2 FQGNSA. V was clipped by 4 bases and J by 4 bases; unmatched bases: 8. CDR3 DNA: TGTGCCAGCAGCTCCCTAGGGGGCGAGGCAGATACGCAGTATTTT. Its translation is CASSSLGGEADTQYF.

The chain combines TRBV10-2 with TRBJ2-7, with 10 bases identical to TRBD1. CDR1 and CDR2 (germline): WSHSY, SAAADI. V was pared by 4 bases and J by 3 bases, with 6 bases of the junction left unmatched. This CDR3 is 15 amino acids long. The CDR3 sequence: CASSGVTGGLYEQYF. The CDR3 coding sequence is TGCGCCAGCAGTGGAGTGACAGGGGGCCTCTACGAGCAGTACTTC.

The rearrangement joins TRBV19 to TRBJ1-1, with D possibly being TRBD1 (5 bases). Germline CDR1 and CDR2: LNHDA and SQIVND (reference sequence). CDR3 length equals 15 residues. The V gene lost 9 bases and the J gene lost 3 bases, with 20 bases spanning the gap. The CDR3 coding sequence is TGTGCCAGCACCCCCCAGGGTGGTGGATACACTGAAGCTTTCTTT. It codes for CASTPQGGGYTEAFF.

There are a few counts of this clone. V gene TRBV29-1 combines with J gene TRBJ1-4, with 9 bases matching TRBD1. The trim removed 6 bases at V and 6 bases at J, leaving 2 bases unmatched. CDR3 length: 12 residues. The germline CDR1 and CDR2 sequences are SQVTM and ANQGSEA. The CDR3 here is CSVRDRDEKLFF. The CDR3 DNA follows: TGCAGCGTCCGGGACAGGGATGAAAAACTGTTTTTT.

This chain joins TRBV30 and TRBJ2-7; 10 nucleotides agree with TRBD1. Per germline, CDR1 GTSNPN and CDR2 SVGIG (reference sequence). The trim removed 0 bases at V and 4 bases at J, leaving 9 bases unmatched. CDR3 size: 16 residues. CDR3 DNA: TGTGCCTGGAGTGTACCGTCGTGGGACAGGGGTTACGAGCAGTACTTC. It translates to CAWSVPSWDRGYEQYF.

The chain recombines TRBV3-1 (or the pseudogene TRBV3-2) with TRBJ1-1; D may be TRBD1 (6 bases). CDR3 length: 16 amino acids. Trimming shortened V by 4 bases and J by 1 base, and 16 bases separated the two germline ends. CDR1 LGHDT and CDR2 YNNKEL come from the germline V gene (reference sequence). The chain's CDR3 is CASSPGAGERNTEAFF. For the CDR3, the DNA is TGTGCCAGCAGCCCAGGGGCAGGGGAAAGGAACACTGAAGCTTTCTTT.

The chain carries TRBV11-2 and TRBJ1-1; D gene unclear. With 0 bases removed from V and 6 bases from J, the gap between germline ends came to 5 bases. The CDR3 has 12 residues. The germline gives CDR1 SGHAT, CDR2 FQNNGV. CDR3 protein: CASSLEAAEAFF. DNA of the CDR3: TGTGCCAGCAGCTTAGAAGCCGCTGAAGCTTTCTTT.

There are a few counts of this clone. The chain has TRBV29-1 and TRBJ2-7; D is possibly TRBD1 (6 bases). V lost 3 bases to trimming and J lost 6 bases, with 15 bases between them. Germline CDR1 and CDR2: SQVTM and ANQGSEA. This CDR3 has 13 residues. CDR3 amino acids: CSVDQVQGSEQYF. The CDR3 DNA is TGCAGCGTTGACCAGGTACAGGGTTCCGAGCAGTACTTC.

The rearrangement joins TRBV2 to TRBJ1-4; 9 nucleotides agree with TRBD1. This CDR3 is 15 amino acids long. Per germline, CDR1 SNHLY and CDR2 FYNNEI. V gave up 5 bases and J gave up 7 bases; unmatched junction bases: 8. The CDR3 DNA follows: TGTGCCAGCAGTCAACGGACAGGGGTCGCTGAAAAACTGTTTTTT. Residues: CASSQRTGVAEKLFF.

The J gene is TRBJ1-2, the V gene TRBV11-3, with 7 bases matching TRBD1. Trimming at V came to 4 bases and at J to 6 bases, leaving 8 bases not matched to a gene. Germline V gene lookup returns CDR1 SGHNT and CDR2 YENEEA. The CDR3 covers 14 residues. CDR3 amino acids: CASSSDRLWDGYTF. In DNA, the CDR3 is TGTGCCAGCAGCTCGGACAGGCTTTGGGATGGCTACACCTTC.

This clone was detected once. The genes are TRBV11-2 and TRBJ2-7; D gene uncertain. Trimming took off 7 bases at V and 1 base at J, with 11 bases between the two ends. The CDR3 is made up of 13 amino acids. In germline, CDR1 is SGHAT, CDR2 FQNNGV. CDR3 nucleotides: TGTGCCAGCACCTACAGAAATTCCTACGAGCAGTACTTC. Its protein product is CASTYRNSYEQYF. The full variable domain, completed using reference TRBV11-2 and TRBJ2-7, is EAGVAQSPRYKIIEKRQSVAFWCNPISGHATLYWYQQILGQGPKLLIQFQNNGVVDDSQLPKDRFSAERLKGVDSTLKIQPAKLEDSAVYLCASTYRNSYEQYFGPGTRLTVT.

This clone was found a few times. The rearrangement links TRBV11-3 to TRBJ1-4; the match to TRBD1 covers 9 bases. The germline gives CDR1 SGHNT, CDR2 YENEEA. The CDR3 runs 14 residues. V was clipped by 4 bases and J by 11 bases; unmatched bases: 8. CDR3 sequence reads: CASSSPGTGKKLFF. Here the CDR3 DNA reads TGTGCCAGCAGCTCCCCCGGGACAGGGAAGAAACTGTTTTTT.

This clone was detected once. The CDR3 sequence: CASSELGQGGADSNQPQHF. The CDR3 DNA reads as TGTGCCAGCAGTGAATTGGGACAGGGGGGGGCAGATAGCAATCAGCCCCAGCATTTT. The chain joins TRBV6-1 to TRBJ1-5; TRBD1 aligns across 11 bases. This CDR3 is 19 amino acids long. The germline V gene has CDR1 MNHNS and CDR2 SASEGT. Trimming took 2 bases from V and 0 from J; bases not matched to a gene: 9.

The CDR3 here is CASSLGRGGNQPQHF. In DNA, the CDR3 is TGTGCCAGCAGCTTAGGACGGGGAGGCAATCAGCCCCAGCATTTT. The chain is built from TRBV7-2 and TRBJ1-5, with D unclear. The CDR3 runs 15 residues. Germline assignment: CDR1 SGHTA and CDR2 FQGNSA. V shed 1 base and J shed 2 bases, with 9 bases lying between them.

The chain couples TRBV5-1 to TRBJ2-2; D possibly corresponds to TRBD1 (6 bases). The CDR3 loop spans 15 amino acids. CDR1 is SGHRS, CDR2 YFSETQ, per germline. Trimming shortened V by 6 bases and J by 4 bases, and 16 bases separated the two germline ends. CDR3: CASNRDRFSTGELFF. CDR3 bases: TGCGCCAGCAATAGAGACAGGTTTAGCACCGGGGAGCTGTTTTTT.

J is TRBJ2-7 and V is TRBV11-3, with TRBD1 identical over 9 bases. CDR1 and CDR2 from the germline V gene are SGHNT and YENEEA. This CDR3 is 14 amino acids long. Unmatched junction bases numbered 3, after V lost 4 bases and J lost 2 bases. CDR3 sequence: CASSSGQGAYEQYF. CDR3 nucleotides: TGTGCCAGCAGCTCGGGACAGGGCGCCTACGAGCAGTACTTC.

This clone was detected only once. J is TRBJ2-2 and V is TRBV30; possible D gene TRBD1, 6 bases. The CDR3 extends over 17 amino acids. V was clipped by 2 bases and J by 0 bases, with 16 bases between them. The germline V gene has CDR1 GTSNPN and CDR2 SVGIG (reference sequence). The CDR3 region is CAWSTGDRTPNTGELFF. CDR3 coding DNA: TGTGCCTGGAGTACAGGAGACAGGACGCCGAACACCGGGGAGCTGTTTTTT.

The chain carries TRBV2 and TRBJ2-7; the match to TRBD1 covers 7 bases. The CDR3 runs 13 residues. Trimming cost V 9 bases and J 1 base; bases outside gene matches: 6. Germline V gives CDR1 SNHLY, CDR2 FYNNEI. The CDR3 coding sequence is TGTGCCAGGAGGCCGACAGGGTCCTACGAGCAGTACTTC. As protein: CARRPTGSYEQYF.

This clone was seen only once. The gene calls are TRBV19 and TRBJ1-5; 8 bases are a match to TRBD1. CDR3 length: 14 amino acids. J was trimmed by 6 bases and V by 2 bases; bases with no gene match: 3. Germline V lookup: CDR1 LNHDA, CDR2 SQIVND (reference sequence). Here the CDR3 DNA reads TGTGCCAGTAGTATACAGGGGGCGGGTCAGCCCCAGCATTTT. The encoded protein is CASSIQGAGQPQHF.

The chain has TRBV28 and TRBJ1-5; 8 positions match TRBD1. The length of the CDR3 is 15 residues. J gave up 3 bases and V 2 bases, and 3 bases lay outside the gene matches. The V gene's germline CDR1 is MDHEN and CDR2 SYDVKM. CDR3 DNA: TGTGCCAGCAGTTTAGGACAGGGTCCCAATCAGCCCCAGCATTTT. Translated, it gives CASSLGQGPNQPQHF.